This T cell receptor beta chain is drawn from a study of shared clonotypes between healthy human individuals. Study-level results: Compared with clonotypes that all four donors shared, non-shared clonotypes had lower generation probabilities. Though the depth was large, rarefaction showed that sorted-subset sequencing was incomplete.

Per the authors' pipeline: ImmunoSEQ sequences covered only the junction and lacked quality scores; filtering therefore differed. Using immunoSEQ multiplex PCR, the repertoire was profiled, and TCRdb retains in-frame clones only, with some absent. Clone size and the V and J calls come from that table; the DNA yielded D and trimming. The data hold over 2,000,000 clones, with 93% observed a single time. Notes on this clone: The antigen remains undetermined.

This CDR3 has 18 residues. V lost 1 base to trimming and J lost 6 bases; unmatched junction nucleotides: 14. Germline V gene data show CDR1 as PRHDT and CDR2 as FYEKMQ (reference sequence). Cells designated naive CD8 were CD45RO-negative and were positively selected for CCR7, with terminally differentiated effector memory CD45RA+ cells excluded. V is TRBV13 and J is TRBJ2-3, with TRBD2 identical over 9 bases. The material sequenced was naive CD8+ T cells from PBMCs. The source is a young man in good health. Some clones in this sample may be carry-over from other donors' samples. Here the CDR3 DNA reads TGTGCCAGCAGCTTAGAGTTTGTGGGTAGCGGGAGATCGGATACGCAGTATTTT. It encodes CASSLEFVGSGRSDTQYF.